This T cell receptor (beta chain) was captured by sequencing in a study of OX40 agonist ivuxolimab in advanced cancers. This CDR3 is 16 amino acids long. Germline lookup yields CDR1 SGHRS and CDR2 YFSETQ. Trimming pared 2 bases from V and 4 bases from J, leaving 17 bases between. Repertoires were generated with immunoSEQ multiplex PCR, while TCRdb's copy carries only in-frame clones and drops some. This repertoire shows just over 80,000 clones, approximately 91% found once; its top ten account for more than 0.65%. Specimen: CD4+ or CD8+ T cells sorted from blood, collected in a trial of the OX40 agonist ivuxolimab. The rearrangement uses TRBV5-1 and TRBJ2-3, with D maybe TRBD2 (6 bases). The TCR originated in an adult with an advanced solid tumor such as melanoma, head and neck, liver or kidney cancer. CDR3 loop: CASSFNRAGGADTQYF. The CDR3, as DNA: TGCGCCAGCAGCTTTAATCGAGCCGGGGGTGCAGATACGCAGTATTTT.